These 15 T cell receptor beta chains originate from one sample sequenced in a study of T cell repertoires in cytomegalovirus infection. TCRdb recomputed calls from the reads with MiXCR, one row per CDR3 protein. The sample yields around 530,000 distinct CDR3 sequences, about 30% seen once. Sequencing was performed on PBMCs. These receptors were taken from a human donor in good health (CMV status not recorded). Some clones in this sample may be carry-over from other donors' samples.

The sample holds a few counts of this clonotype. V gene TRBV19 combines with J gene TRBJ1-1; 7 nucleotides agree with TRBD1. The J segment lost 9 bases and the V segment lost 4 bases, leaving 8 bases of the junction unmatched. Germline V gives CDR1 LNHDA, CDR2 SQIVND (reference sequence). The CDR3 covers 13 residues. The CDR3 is CASSTGTVHKAFF. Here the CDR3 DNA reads TGTGCCAGTAGTACCGGGACAGTCCACAAAGCTTTCTTT.

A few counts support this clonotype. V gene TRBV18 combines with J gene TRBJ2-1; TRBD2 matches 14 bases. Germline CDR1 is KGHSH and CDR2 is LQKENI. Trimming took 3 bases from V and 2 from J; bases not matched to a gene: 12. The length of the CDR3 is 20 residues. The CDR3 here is CASSPDRGLAGAVAYNEQFF. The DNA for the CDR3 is TGTGCCAGCTCACCGGACAGGGGACTAGCGGGAGCGGTGGCCTACAATGAGCAGTTCTTC.

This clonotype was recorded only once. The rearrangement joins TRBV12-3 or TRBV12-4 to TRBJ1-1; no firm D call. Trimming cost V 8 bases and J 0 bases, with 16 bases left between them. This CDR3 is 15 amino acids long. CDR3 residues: CASLWLHALNTEAFF. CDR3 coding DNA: TGTGCCAGCCTATGGCTACACGCCCTGAACACTGAAGCTTTCTTT.

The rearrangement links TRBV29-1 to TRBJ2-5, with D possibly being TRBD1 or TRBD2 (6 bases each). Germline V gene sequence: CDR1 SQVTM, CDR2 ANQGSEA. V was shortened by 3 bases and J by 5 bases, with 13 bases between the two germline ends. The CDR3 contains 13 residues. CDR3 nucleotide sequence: TGCAGCGTTGATCTGGGGGGCGGGGAGACCCAGTACTTC. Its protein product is CSVDLGGGETQYF.

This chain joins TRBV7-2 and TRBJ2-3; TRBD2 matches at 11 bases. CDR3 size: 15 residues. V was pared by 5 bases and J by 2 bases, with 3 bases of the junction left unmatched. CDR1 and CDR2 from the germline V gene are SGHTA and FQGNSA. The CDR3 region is CASSEGLADTDTQYF. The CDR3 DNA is TGTGCCAGCAGCGAGGGACTAGCGGACACAGATACGCAGTATTTT.

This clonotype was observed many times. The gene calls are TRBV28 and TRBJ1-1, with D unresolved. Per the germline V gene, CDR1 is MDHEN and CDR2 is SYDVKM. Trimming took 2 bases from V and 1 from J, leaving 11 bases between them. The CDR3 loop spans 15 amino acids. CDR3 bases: TGTGCCAGCAGTTTACCGCCCGGGTCGAACACTGAAGCTTTCTTT. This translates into CASSLPPGSNTEAFF.

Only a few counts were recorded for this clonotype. The CDR3: CASNRPLAGERNEQFF. CDR3 coding DNA: TGTGCCAGCAATCGACCTTTAGCGGGAGAAAGGAATGAGCAGTTCTTC. The rearrangement uses TRBV2 and TRBJ2-1; 9 nucleotides align to TRBD2. The CDR3 length is 16 residues. The trim removed 7 bases at V and 7 bases at J, leaving 14 bases unmatched. Germline loops: CDR1 SNHLY, CDR2 FYNNEI.

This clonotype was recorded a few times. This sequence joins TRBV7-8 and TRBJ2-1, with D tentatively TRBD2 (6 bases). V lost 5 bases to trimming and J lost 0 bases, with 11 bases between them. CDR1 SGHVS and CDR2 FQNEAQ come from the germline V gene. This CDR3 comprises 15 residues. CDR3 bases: TGTGCCAGCAGCCAAGGGGACTTCTCCTACAATGAGCAGTTCTTC. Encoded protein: CASSQGDFSYNEQFF.

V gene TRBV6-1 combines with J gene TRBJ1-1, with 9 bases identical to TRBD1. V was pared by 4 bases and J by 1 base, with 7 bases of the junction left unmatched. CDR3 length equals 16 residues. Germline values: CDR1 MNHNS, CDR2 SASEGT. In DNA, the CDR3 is TGTGCCAGCAGTGTTGTGGGGACAGGGAAGAACACTGAAGCTTTCTTT. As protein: CASSVVGTGKNTEAFF.

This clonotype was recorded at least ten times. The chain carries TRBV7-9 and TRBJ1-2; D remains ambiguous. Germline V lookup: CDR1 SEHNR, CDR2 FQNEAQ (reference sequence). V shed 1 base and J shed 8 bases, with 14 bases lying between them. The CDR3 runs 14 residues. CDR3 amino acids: CASSLEIGQDGYTF. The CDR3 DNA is TGTGCCAGCAGCTTAGAGATCGGCCAAGACGGCTACACCTTC.

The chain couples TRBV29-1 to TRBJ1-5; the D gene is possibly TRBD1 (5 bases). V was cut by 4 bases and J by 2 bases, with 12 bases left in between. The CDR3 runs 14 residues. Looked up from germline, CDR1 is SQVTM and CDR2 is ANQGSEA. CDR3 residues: CSVGAGVGNQPQHF. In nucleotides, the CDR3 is TGCAGCGTTGGGGCGGGGGTTGGCAATCAGCCCCAGCATTTT.

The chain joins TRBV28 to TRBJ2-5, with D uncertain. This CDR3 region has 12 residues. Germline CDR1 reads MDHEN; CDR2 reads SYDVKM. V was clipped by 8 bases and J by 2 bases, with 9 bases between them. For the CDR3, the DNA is TGTGCCAGCCGACGGAGACAAGAGACCCAGTACTTC. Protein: CASRRRQETQYF.

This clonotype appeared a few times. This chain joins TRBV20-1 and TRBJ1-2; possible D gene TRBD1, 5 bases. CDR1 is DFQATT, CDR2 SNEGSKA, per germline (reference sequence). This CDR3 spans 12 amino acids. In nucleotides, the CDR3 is TGCAGAGGCGCAGGGCCCACCGGTGGCTACACCTTC. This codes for CRGAGPTGGYTF.

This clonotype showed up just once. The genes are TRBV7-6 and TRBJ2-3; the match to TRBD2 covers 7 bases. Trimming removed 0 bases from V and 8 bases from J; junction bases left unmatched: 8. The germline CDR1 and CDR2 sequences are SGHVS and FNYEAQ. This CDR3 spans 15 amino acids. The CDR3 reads CASSLAQGGRATQYF. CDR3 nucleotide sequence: TGTGCCAGCAGCTTAGCGCAGGGAGGGAGGGCTACGCAGTATTTT.

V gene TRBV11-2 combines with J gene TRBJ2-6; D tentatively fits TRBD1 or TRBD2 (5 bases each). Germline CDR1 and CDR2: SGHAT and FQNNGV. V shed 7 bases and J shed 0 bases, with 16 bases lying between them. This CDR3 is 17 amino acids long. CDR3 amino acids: CASNPGRRNSGANVLTF. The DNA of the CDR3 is TGTGCCAGCAACCCGGGACGCAGGAACTCTGGGGCCAACGTCCTGACTTTC. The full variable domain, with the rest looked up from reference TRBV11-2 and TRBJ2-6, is EAGVAQSPRYKIIEKRQSVAFWCNPISGHATLYWYQQILGQGPKLLIQFQNNGVVDDSQLPKDRFSAERLKGVDSTLKIQPAKLEDSAVYLCASNPGRRNSGANVLTFGAGSRLTVL.